This record looks at one T cell receptor (beta chain) sequence and its context. This sample stems from a study of blood T cell repertoires in COVID-19. On the study more broadly: The origin of the acute and convalescent COVID-19 samples was the United States, Italy and Spain. Sample material is recorded as cDNA or gDNA derived from T cells, B-cell-depleted T cells, or PBMCs.

The J segment lost 7 bases and the V segment lost 4 bases, leaving 4 bases of the junction unmatched. CDR1 is SEHNR, CDR2 FQNEAQ, per germline (reference sequence). CDR3 length: 15 amino acids. In the original processing: Researchers report that nucleated cell counts were estimated from reference gene primer amplification. Assay: immunoSEQ multiplex PCR; the TCRdb copy retains only in-frame clones and omits some. The V and J calls and clone size are taken from that table; D and trimming were inferred from the DNA. The table has more than 95,000 clones, about 87% seen once; the top ten hold approximately 15%.

This TCR came from a man aged 50 to 59 with acute or convalescent COVID-19. The V call is TRBV7-9, the J call TRBJ1-6; 10 bases agree with TRBD1. The specimen sequenced was peripheral blood. Written as DNA, the CDR3 is TGTGCCAGCAGCTCGACAGGGGGCTGGAATTCACCCCTCCACTTT. Protein: CASSSTGGWNSPLHF.